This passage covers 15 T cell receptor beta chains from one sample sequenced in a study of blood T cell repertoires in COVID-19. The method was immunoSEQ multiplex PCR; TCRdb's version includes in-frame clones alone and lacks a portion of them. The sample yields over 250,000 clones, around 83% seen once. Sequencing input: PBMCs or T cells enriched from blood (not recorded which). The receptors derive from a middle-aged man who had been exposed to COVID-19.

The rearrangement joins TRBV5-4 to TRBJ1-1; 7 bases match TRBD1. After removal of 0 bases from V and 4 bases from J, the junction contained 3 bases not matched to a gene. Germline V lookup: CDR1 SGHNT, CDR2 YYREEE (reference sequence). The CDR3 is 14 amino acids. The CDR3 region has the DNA TGTGCCAGCAGCTTGGACAGGGGAGGCACTGAAGCTTTCTTT. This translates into CASSLDRGGTEAFF.

DNA of the CDR3: TGTGCCATCAGTGAGTCGTTGGGGGGACCTCCGTCACCCCTCCACTTT. Its translation is CAISESLGGPPSPLHF. The V gene is TRBV10-3, the J gene TRBJ1-6; D perhaps matches TRBD1 (5 bases). The CDR3 is 16 residues long. In germline, CDR1 is ENHRY, CDR2 SYGVKD. The V end was cut by 0 bases, the J end by 10 bases, with 16 bases between.

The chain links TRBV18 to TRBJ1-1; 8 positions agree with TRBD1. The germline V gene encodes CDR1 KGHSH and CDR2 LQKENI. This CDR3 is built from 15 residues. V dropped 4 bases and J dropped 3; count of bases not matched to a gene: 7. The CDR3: CASSLQGARDTEAFF. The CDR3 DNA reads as TGTGCCAGCTCACTGCAGGGGGCGCGCGACACTGAAGCTTTCTTT.

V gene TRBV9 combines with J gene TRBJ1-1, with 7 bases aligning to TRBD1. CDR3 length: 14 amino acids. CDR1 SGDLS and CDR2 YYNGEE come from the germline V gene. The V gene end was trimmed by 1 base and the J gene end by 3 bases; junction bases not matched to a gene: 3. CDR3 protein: CASSVRDRYTEAFF. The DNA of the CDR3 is TGTGCCAGCAGCGTAAGGGACAGATACACTGAAGCTTTCTTT.

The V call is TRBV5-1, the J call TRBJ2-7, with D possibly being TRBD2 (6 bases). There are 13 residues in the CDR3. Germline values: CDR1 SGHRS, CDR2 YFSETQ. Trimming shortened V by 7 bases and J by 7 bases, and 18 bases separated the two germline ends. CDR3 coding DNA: TGCGCCAGCGGACTCTCCCCGGGGGAGGAGCAGTACTTC. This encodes CASGLSPGEEQYF.

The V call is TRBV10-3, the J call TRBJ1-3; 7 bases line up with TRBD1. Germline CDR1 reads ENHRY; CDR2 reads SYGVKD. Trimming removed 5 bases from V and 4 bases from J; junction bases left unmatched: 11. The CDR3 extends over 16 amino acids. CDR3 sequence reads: CAISPKTGTSGNTIYF. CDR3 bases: TGTGCCATCAGTCCCAAGACAGGGACTAGCGGAAACACCATATATTTT.

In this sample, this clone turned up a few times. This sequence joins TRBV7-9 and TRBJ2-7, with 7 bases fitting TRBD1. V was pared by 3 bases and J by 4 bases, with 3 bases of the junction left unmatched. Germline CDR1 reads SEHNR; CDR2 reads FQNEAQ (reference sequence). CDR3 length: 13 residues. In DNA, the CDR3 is TGTGCCAGCAGCTTCGAGGGGGCTTACGAGCAGTACTTC. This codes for CASSFEGAYEQYF.

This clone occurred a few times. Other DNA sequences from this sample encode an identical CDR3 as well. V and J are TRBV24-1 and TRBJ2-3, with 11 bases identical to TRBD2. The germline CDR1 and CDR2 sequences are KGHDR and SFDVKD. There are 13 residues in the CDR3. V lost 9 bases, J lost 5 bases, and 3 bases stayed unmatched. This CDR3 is CATGTSGLDTQYF. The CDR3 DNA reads TGTGCCACCGGGACTAGCGGACTAGATACGCAGTATTTT.

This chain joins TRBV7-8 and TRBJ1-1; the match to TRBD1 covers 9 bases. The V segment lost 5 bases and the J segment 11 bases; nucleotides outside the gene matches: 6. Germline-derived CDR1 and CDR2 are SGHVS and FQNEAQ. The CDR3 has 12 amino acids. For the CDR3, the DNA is TGTGCCAGCAGCCCACAGGGACAGGGCGCTTTCTTT. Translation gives CASSPQGQGAFF.

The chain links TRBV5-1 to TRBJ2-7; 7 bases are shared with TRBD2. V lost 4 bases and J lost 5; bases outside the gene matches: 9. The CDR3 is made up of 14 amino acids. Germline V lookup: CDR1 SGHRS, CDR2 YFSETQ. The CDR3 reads CASSRLAGSDEQYF. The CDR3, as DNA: TGCGCCAGCAGCAGATTAGCGGGTAGCGACGAGCAGTACTTC.

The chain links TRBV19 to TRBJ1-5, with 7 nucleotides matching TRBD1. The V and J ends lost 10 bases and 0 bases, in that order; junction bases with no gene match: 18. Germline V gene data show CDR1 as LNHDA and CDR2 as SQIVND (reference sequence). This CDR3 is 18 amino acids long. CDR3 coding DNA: TGTGCCACCGAAGATCGAACCGGGACAGTATATAGCAATCAGCCCCAGCATTTT. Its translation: CATEDRTGTVYSNQPQHF.

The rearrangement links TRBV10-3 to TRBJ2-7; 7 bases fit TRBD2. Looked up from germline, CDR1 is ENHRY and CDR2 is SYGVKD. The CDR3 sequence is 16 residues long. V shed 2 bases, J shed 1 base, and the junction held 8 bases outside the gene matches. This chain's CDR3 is CAISELAGTTSYEQYF. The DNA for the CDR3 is TGTGCCATCAGTGAGCTAGCCGGGACTACATCCTACGAGCAGTACTTC.

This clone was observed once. CDR3 in amino acids: CASSEQVSSGNTIYF. The CDR3 DNA follows: TGTGCCAGTAGTGAACAGGTCAGCTCTGGAAACACCATATATTTT. The chain links TRBV19 to TRBJ1-3, with D perhaps TRBD1 (5 bases). Per germline, CDR1 LNHDA and CDR2 SQIVND (reference sequence). CDR3 length equals 15 residues. Trimming removed 5 bases at V and 0 bases at J, with 11 bases between.

Here the CDR3 reads CASSPAGGFYEQYF. In DNA, the CDR3 is TGTGCCAGCAGCCCAGCGGGAGGCTTCTACGAGCAGTACTTC. The chain links TRBV7-2 to TRBJ2-7; 9 nucleotides line up with TRBD2. V shed 5 bases, J shed 3 bases, and the junction held 5 bases outside the gene matches. Germline V gene lookup returns CDR1 SGHTA and CDR2 FQGNSA. This CDR3 is built from 14 residues.

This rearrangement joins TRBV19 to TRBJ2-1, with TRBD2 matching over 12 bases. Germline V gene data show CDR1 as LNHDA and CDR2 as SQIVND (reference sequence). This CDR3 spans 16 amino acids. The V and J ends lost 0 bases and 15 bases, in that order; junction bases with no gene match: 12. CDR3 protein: CASSIDLAGGPEGPFF. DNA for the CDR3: TGTGCCAGTAGTATAGATCTAGCGGGAGGGCCCGAGGGGCCGTTCTTC. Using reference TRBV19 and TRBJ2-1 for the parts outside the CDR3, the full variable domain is DGGITQSPKYLFRKEGQNVTLSCEQNLNHDAMYWYRQDPGQGLRLIYYSQIVNDFQKGDIAEGYSVSREKKESFPLTVTSAQKNPTAFYLCASSIDLAGGPEGPFFGPGTRLTVL.